One T cell receptor beta chain is described in this entry. In the original workflow: It was from reference gene primer amplification that nucleated cell counts were estimated. Here immunoSEQ multiplex PCR was the method, and the copy in TCRdb shows in-frame clones only, minus some. The DNA gave D and trimming, while V, J and clone size come from that table. The table has over 150,000 clones, approximately 88% seen once. The Seattle site enrolled patients during active infection and followed them longitudinally. This specimen comes from a study of blood T cell repertoires in COVID-19. Study details: Acute and convalescent COVID-19 samples came from the United States, Italy and Spain. Nucleic acid was either cDNA or gDNA, and it came from T cells, B-cell-depleted T cells, or PBMCs.

This receptor was taken from a woman in her thirties or forties with COVID-19, enrolled during active disease. Sequencing was performed on peripheral blood.

The CDR3 nucleotides are TGCGCCAGCAGCCAAGATTCAACTAGCGGGAGGGGGGAGCTGTTTTTT. Its translation: CASSQDSTSGRGELFF. The chain links TRBV4-1 to TRBJ2-2; TRBD2 agrees at 12 bases. The CDR3 is made up of 16 amino acids. Germline CDR1 is MGHRA and CDR2 is YSYEKL. V was clipped by 0 bases and J by 8 bases; unmatched bases: 4.